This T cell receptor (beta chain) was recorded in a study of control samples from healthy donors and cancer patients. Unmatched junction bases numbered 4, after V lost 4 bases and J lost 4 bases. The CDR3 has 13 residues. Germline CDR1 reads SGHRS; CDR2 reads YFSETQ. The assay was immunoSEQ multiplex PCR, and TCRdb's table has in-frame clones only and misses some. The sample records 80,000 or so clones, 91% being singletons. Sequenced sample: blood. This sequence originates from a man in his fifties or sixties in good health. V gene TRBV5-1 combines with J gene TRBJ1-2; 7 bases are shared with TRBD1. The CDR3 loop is CASSLTGSYGYTF. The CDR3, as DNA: TGCGCCAGCAGCCTGACAGGGTCCTATGGCTACACCTTC.